This TCR beta chain was recovered during a study of cytomegalovirus exposure and HLA in healthy donors (dated by TCRdb to 2017 to 2019). For the wider study: According to an earlier analysis of 550 to 750 of the donors, about 179 million T cells yielded 95 million to 140 million unique TCR beta sequences and around 280 Gb of sequence data. About 300 gigabases of sequencing data and approximately 92 million unique TCR sequences made up an early release that covered roughly 670 HLA-typed donors. The genetic ancestry cluster associated with self-reported Caucasian donors included around 76% of the approximately 430 genotyped donors. The study aimed to test whether signatures of past pathogen exposure could be identified by cataloging public T cell receptors. Using immunosequencing, the study profiled T cell repertoires from roughly 650 subjects and related those repertoires to cytomegalovirus serostatus. Besides the first cohort of 550 to 750 subjects, a separate validation cohort made up of roughly 120 different subjects was used. High-throughput TCR immunosequencing, statistical association of individual TCRs with disease status, and machine learning were combined to predict cytomegalovirus infection status. A later analysis re-examined previously published TCR beta repertoires from around 670 donors and added high-resolution HLA genotyping to investigate patterns of TCR occurrence. The later analysis used no new phenotypic data to find candidate immune exposures, relying instead on TCR beta sequences and their occurrence across donors. In an earlier analysis of 500 to 650 of the donors, high-throughput TCR beta sequencing was used to judge whether each TCR beta V gene segment behaved as functional or pseudogenic. Donor age, sex, ethnicity and CMV serostatus were compiled together with the repertoire data. Genome-wide SNP genotypes for about 65% of the roughly 670 donors were used in a later genetic analysis, which treated that subset as a discovery cohort. Every repertoire in the discovery cohort had been generated on one and the same sequencing platform. Class I and class II HLA loci were covered by the typing at four-digit resolution. The number of typed donors differed by locus: about 629-630 for A, B, C, DRB1 and DQB1; approximately 520 for DQA1; around 580 for DPA1; and some 470 for DPB1. Because of strong linkage in the cohort, five DR-DQ haplotypes were treated as single units for association and clustering. Among about 400 genotyped donors of the cohort, an average of roughly 230,000 unique TCR beta nucleotide sequences was sequenced per donor, of which about 20% were non-productive.

In total, 500 to 700 healthy bone marrow donors made up the cohort. At the time of sampling, every cohort member was nominally healthy, though immune exposures that went unrecorded were likely present. The donor was CMV seropositive and belonged to the group of some 290 seropositive cohort members. A peripheral blood sample was collected from each donor, and TCR beta sequencing was performed on peripheral blood mononuclear cells. The Qiagen DNeasy Blood Extraction Kit was used to extract genomic DNA from the blood cell samples. General conclusions and limits of the study: Linkage disequilibrium might explain the correlated functional status among segregating V segments, but an unknown experimental factor could not be excluded. The study listed approximately 150 TCR beta chains as associated with cytomegalovirus. Assigning TCR associations to individual alleles was difficult when HLA alleles, especially DR and DQ, strongly co-occurred. Presence/absence analyses assumed roughly uniform sequencing depth across donors, an assumption that may not hold. A cluster of highly shared sequence variants was judged likely to represent a technical artifact of the sequencing pipeline. The classifier was reported to diagnose cytomegalovirus status with high specificity and sensitivity in both the original and validation cohorts. Because counts were too low, more than 15 rarely observed V segments, including chromosome 9 orphons, were left out of the earlier analysis of over 550 of the donors. The authors suggested that the approach could potentially be generalized to other disease states and immunological phenotypes. Because HLA typing was missing for some donors at each locus, association tests included only the typed subset. Specific HLA alleles were associated with 15,000 to 20,000 TCR beta sequences at a false discovery rate of 0.05 in a later analysis. Most TCR sequences were seen in very few donors, while some public TCRs were found in many individuals. In a later analysis, HLA-associated TCR beta chains were found to be more clonally expanded and to have lower generation probabilities than equally common non-associated chains. Several of the top co-occurrence clusters appeared to be linked to parvovirus B19, influenza, CMV and Epstein-Barr virus, according to a later analysis. In a later analysis, most CMV-associated TCR beta chains were found to appear HLA-restricted, with HLA associations seemingly driven largely by CMV exposure. A further reported finding was that TCR beta sequences accurately predicted the HLA-A and HLA-B alleles for most subjects in the first cohort. CMV serostatus was the only immune exposure information available for the cohort. In this cohort, only TCR beta chains were sequenced, and detectable features were limited by the absence of alpha or paired-chain data. A later genetic analysis reported fewer N-insertions in productive TCRs among donors in an Asian-associated ancestry cluster than the roughly 620-donor mean. The 87-base-pair reads could not distinguish some IMGT-functional V segments, including TRBV6-2 and TRBV6-3, so those segments were excluded. In a later analysis, the rate of TCR association differed among HLA loci, with DRB1 alleles having the most associated TCRs and HLA-C alleles having the fewest. A few of the identified cytomegalovirus-associated TCR beta chains were confirmed in vitro to be specific for cytomegalovirus antigens. Broadly in line with IMGT annotations, most TCR beta V segments showed up in productive rearrangements about 87% or about 30% of the time in an earlier analysis of 450 to 750 of the donors. A later genetic analysis associated a missense DCLRE1C variant with V-gene and J-gene trimming of TCR beta chains, and an independent cohort replicated the association.

Receptor amplification or capture employed the immunoSEQ multiplex PCR assay. For the multiplex PCR, a mixture combining 60 forward primers for TCR Vbeta segments and 13 reverse primers for TCR Jbeta segments was used. Amplification of the CDR3 region of rearranged TCR beta genes was performed with a multiplex PCR assay on genomic DNA. Amplified TCR beta libraries were sequenced as 87-base-pair reads on the Illumina HiSeq System. The paper's data handling went like this. A later analysis counted about 80 million unique TCR beta chains across the 550 to 800 repertoires, and around 9.9 million of these chains were shared by at least two donors. A nearest-neighbor algorithm error-corrected the raw reads and collapsed the reads into unique sequences, merging closely related sequences to remove PCR and sequencing errors. CDR3 sequences were aligned to IMGT reference sequences to assign V, D and J gene segments. For a sequence to be retained, at least a six-nucleotide match to both a V gene segment and a J gene segment was required. Rearrangements were classified as productive when the CDR3 lacked stop codons and remained in frame with V and J, and all other rearrangements were classified as non-productive. CDR3 was defined according to IMGT convention as the region running from the second conserved V-encoded cysteine to the conserved J-encoded phenylalanine. The earlier analysis of roughly 590 of the donors excluded any sequence lacking an unambiguous match to a single V gene segment. In an earlier analysis of around 600 of the donors, V segments were called functional above 56.7% productive rearrangements and were called segregating when the between-donor standard deviation exceeded 5%. A statistical classification framework was built for diagnosing cytomegalovirus status from the catalog of TCR beta chain sequences. In a later analysis, V and J genes were assigned by comparing TCR nucleotide sequences against IMGT/GENE-DB human TR gene sequences. Using the TCRdist pipeline, a later analysis assigned CDR3 sequences along with most-parsimonious VDJ recombination scenarios. In a later analysis, each TCR beta chain was defined by its CDR3 amino acid sequence together with its V-gene family, and reads without a unique V-gene family were excluded. To address suspected cross-contamination and a sequencing artifact, a later analysis removed 550 to 750 highly shared, low-generation-probability nucleotide sequences. In a later analysis, a clonal expansion index was calculated for each public chain from normalized within-repertoire ranks of inferred template counts. A later analysis computed generation probabilities with a VDJ recombination model fitted to out-of-frame rearrangements, and checked the results against IGoR. In a later analysis, TCR-TCR, TCR-HLA and TCR-CMV co-occurrence was scored with hypergeometric tests, and a repertoire-size bias correction was applied to TCR pairs. In a later analysis, false discovery rates were estimated by permuting HLA or CMV assignments 20 times. In a later analysis, co-occurring TCRs were grouped using DBSCAN, with TCRdist sequence similarity added in when clustering inside HLA-allele-positive subsets. Repertoires with fewer than 30,000 or more than 120,000 public chains, plus five repertoires with anomalous nucleotide sharing, were excluded from co-occurrence clustering. TCRdb re-hosts the immuneACCESS table, in-frame sequences only. Its copies lack some clones; in the studies checked, an unresolved V gene accounts for under half of them, and the cause for the rest is not known. V and J calls and clone size are as listed in that table; D and trimming were resolved from the DNA. In all, the sample holds about 160,000 clones, and 82% of those were seen once. Jointly, the top ten make up around 0.91% of the sample.

As to this clone: Its antigen has not been determined. No much larger clone exists at a distance of one base, and base qualities are not known.

Including cysteine and phenylalanine, the CDR3 has 12 amino acids. The only DNA kept is the CDR3, 36 bases in frame from the first base. Looking up the germline V gene yields CDR1 MNHNS and CDR2 SASEGT. Trimming removed 6 bases from V and 2 bases from J, leaving 6 bases between the germline ends. The sequence joins TRBV6-1 to TRBJ2-3; there is no confident call for the D gene. The origin of this receptor is a girl aged 2-10 years in good health and CMV-seropositive. Sequenced: PBMCs. The CDR3: CASRTVTDTQYF. The DNA sequence is given as TGTGCCAGCAGGACTGTCACAGATACGCAGTATTTT.